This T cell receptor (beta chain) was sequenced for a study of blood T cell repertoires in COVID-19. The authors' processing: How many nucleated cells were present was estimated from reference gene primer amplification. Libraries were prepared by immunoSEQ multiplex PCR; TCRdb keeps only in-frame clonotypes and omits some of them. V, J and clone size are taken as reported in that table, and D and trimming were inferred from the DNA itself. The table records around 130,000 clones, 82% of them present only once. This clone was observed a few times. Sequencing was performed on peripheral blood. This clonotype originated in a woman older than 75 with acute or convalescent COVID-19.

The CDR3 loop reads CASSPSRGAVSTEAFF. CDR3 nucleotide sequence: TGTGCCAGCAGTCCCTCCCGGGGGGCGGTTTCTACTGAAGCTTTCTTT. The chain joins TRBV27 to TRBJ1-1; a possible D gene is TRBD1 (6 bases). Trimming took 5 bases from V and 5 from J, leaving 21 bases between them. The CDR3 contains 16 residues. The germline gives CDR1 MNHEY, CDR2 SMNVEV (reference sequence).